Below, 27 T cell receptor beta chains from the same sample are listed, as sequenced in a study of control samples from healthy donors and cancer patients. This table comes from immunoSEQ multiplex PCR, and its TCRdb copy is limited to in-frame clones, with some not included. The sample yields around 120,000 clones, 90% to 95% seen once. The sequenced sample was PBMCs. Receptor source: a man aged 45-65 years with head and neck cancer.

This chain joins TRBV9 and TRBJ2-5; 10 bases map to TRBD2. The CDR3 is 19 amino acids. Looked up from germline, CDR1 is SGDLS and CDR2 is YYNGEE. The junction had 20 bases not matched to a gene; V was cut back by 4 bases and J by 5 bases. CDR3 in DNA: TGTGCCAGCAGCATCCCGGTCGGGGGGGGACTAGCGAAGGACGAGACCCAGTACTTC. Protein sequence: CASSIPVGGGLAKDETQYF.

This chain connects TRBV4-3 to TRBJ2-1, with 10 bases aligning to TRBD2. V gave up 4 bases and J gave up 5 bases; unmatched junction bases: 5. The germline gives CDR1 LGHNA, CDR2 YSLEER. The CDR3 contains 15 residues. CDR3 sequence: CASSLQAGGHNEQFF. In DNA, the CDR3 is TGCGCCAGCAGCCTTCAAGCGGGGGGGCACAATGAGCAGTTCTTC.

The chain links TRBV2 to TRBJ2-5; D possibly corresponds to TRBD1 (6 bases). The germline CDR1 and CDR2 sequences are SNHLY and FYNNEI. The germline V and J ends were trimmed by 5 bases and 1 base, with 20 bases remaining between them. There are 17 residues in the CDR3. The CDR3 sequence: CASSFTITQGFQETQYF. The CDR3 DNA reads TGTGCCAGCAGTTTTACTATCACCCAGGGGTTCCAAGAGACCCAGTACTTC.

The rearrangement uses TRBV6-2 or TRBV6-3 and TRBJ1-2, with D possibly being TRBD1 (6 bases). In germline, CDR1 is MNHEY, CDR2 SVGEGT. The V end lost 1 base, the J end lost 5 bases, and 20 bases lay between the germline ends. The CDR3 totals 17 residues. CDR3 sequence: CASSYLGASRGIYGYTF. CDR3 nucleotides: TGTGCCAGCAGTTACTTGGGGGCATCAAGAGGGATTTATGGCTACACCTTC.

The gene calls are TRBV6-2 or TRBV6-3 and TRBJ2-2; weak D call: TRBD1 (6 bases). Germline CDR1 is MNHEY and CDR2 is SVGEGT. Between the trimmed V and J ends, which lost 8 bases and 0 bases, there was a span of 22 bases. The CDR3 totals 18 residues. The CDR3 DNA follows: TGTGCCAGCCGCCAAGTTGGACAGATCTCTTCGAACACCGGGGAGCTGTTTTTT. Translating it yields CASRQVGQISSNTGELFF.

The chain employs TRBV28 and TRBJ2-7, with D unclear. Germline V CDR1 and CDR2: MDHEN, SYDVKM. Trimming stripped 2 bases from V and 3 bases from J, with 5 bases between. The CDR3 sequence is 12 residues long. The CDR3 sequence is CASSLKDYEQYF. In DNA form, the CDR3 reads TGTGCCAGCAGTTTAAAGGACTACGAGCAGTACTTC.

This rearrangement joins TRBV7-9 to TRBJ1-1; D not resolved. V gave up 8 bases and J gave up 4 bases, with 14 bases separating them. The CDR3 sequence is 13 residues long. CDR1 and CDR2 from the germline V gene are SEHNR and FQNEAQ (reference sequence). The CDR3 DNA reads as TGTGCCAGCCAAACCTGGGGAGGCACTGAAGCTTTCTTT. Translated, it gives CASQTWGGTEAFF.

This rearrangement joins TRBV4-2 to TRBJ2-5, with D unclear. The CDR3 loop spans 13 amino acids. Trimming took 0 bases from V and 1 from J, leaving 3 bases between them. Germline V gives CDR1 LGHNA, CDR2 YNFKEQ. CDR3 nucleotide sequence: TGTGCCAGCAGCCAAGAAAGCCAAGAGACCCAGTACTTC. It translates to CASSQESQETQYF.

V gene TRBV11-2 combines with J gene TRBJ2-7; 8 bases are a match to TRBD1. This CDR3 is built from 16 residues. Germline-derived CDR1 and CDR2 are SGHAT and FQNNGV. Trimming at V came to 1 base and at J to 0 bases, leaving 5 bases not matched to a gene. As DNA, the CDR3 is TGTGCCAGCAGCTTAGTTGGGACAGGTCGCTCCTACGAGCAGTACTTC. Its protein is CASSLVGTGRSYEQYF.

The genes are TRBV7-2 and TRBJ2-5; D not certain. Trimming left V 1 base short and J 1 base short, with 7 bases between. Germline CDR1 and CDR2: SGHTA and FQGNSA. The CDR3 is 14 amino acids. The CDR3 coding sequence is TGTGCCAGCAGCTTAGGTTGGGGCCAAGAGACCCAGTACTTC. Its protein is CASSLGWGQETQYF.

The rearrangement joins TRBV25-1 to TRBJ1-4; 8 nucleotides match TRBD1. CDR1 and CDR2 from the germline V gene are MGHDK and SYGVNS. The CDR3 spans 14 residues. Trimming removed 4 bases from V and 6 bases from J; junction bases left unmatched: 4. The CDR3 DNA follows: TGTGCCAGCAGTGGCCAGGGGGCCTATGAAAAACTGTTTTTT. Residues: CASSGQGAYEKLFF.

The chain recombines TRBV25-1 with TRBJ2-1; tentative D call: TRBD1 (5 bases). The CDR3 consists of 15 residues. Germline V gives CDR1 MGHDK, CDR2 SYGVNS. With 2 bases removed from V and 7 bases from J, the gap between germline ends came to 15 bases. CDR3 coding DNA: TGTGCCAGCAGTGAAAACCAGGGTCTGTTGAATGAGCAGTTCTTC. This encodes CASSENQGLLNEQFF.

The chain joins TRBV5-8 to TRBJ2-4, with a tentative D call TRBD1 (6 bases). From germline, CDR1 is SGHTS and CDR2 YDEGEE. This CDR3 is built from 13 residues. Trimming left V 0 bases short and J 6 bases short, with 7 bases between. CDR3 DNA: TGTGCCAGCAGCTTGGGCAGGGGAAACATTCAGTACTTC. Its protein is CASSLGRGNIQYF.

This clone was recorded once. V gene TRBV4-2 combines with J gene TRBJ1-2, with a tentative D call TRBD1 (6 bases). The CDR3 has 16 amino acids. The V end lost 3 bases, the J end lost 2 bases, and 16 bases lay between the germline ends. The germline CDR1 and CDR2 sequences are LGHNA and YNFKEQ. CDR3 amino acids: CASSHLGGTGNYGYTF. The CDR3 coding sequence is TGTGCCAGCAGCCACCTTGGCGGAACAGGGAACTATGGCTACACCTTC.

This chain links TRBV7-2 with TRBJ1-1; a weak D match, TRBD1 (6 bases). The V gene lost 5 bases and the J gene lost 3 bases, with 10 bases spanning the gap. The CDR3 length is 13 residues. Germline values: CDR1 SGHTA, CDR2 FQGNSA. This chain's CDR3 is CASSPGTHTEAFF. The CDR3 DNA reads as TGTGCCAGCAGCCCCGGGACACACACTGAAGCTTTCTTT.

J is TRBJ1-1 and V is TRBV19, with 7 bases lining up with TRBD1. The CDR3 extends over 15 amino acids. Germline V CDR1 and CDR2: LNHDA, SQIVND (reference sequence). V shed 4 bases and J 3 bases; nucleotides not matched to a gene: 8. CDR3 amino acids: CASSTAGTAYTEAFF. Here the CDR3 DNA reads TGTGCCAGTAGTACCGCCGGGACAGCCTACACTGAAGCTTTCTTT.

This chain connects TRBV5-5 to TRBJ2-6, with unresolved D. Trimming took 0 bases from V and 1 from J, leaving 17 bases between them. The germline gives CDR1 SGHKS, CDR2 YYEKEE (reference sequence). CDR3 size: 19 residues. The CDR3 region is CASSLAVTADGSGANVLTF. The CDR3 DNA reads TGTGCCAGCAGCTTGGCGGTAACAGCAGACGGGTCTGGGGCCAACGTCCTGACTTTC.

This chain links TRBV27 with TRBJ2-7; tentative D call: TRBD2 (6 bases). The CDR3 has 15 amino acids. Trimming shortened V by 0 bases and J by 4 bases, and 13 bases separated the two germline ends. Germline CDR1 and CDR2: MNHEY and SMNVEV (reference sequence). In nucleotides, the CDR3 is TGTGCCAGCAGTTTATCTCAAGGAGGGGTATACGAGCAGTACTTC. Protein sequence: CASSLSQGGVYEQYF.

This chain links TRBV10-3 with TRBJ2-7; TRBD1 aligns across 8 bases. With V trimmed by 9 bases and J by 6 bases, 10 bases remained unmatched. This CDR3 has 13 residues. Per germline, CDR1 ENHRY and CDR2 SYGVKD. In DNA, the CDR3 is TGTGCCATAGCCGGGACAGGTACCCTCGAGCAGTACTTC. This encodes CAIAGTGTLEQYF.

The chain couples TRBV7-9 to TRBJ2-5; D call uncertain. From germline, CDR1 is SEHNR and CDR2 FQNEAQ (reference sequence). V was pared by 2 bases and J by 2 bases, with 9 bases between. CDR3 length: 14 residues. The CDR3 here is CASSLSYRQETQYF. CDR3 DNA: TGTGCCAGCAGCTTATCTTACAGACAAGAGACCCAGTACTTC.

CDR3 in DNA: TGCGCCAGCAGCCAAACACCGGGACAAAGGTACTCTGGGGCCAACGTCCTGACTTTC. This sequence encodes CASSQTPGQRYSGANVLTF. V is TRBV4-1 and J is TRBJ2-6; maybe TRBD1 (6 bases). Trimming took off 2 bases at V and 0 bases at J, with 17 bases between the two ends. Germline lookup yields CDR1 MGHRA and CDR2 YSYEKL. This CDR3 contains 19 residues.

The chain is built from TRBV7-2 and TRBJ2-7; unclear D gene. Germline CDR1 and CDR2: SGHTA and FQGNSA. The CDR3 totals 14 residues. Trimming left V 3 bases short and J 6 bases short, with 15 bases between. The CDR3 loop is CASSFLGLTAEQYF. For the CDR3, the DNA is TGTGCCAGCAGCTTCCTTGGGCTAACGGCCGAGCAGTACTTC.

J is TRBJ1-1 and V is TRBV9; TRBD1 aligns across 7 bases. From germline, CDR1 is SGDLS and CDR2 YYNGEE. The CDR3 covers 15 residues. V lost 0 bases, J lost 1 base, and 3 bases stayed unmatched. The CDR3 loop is CASSVGGTANTEAFF. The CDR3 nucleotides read TGTGCCAGCAGCGTAGGAGGGACAGCGAACACTGAAGCTTTCTTT.

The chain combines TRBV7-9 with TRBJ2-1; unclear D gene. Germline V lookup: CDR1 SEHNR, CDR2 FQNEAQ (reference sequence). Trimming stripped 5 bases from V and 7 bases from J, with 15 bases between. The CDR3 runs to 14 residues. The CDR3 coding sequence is TGTGCCAGCAGCGAGCGTGGAGAATTGAATGAGCAGTTCTTC. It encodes CASSERGELNEQFF.

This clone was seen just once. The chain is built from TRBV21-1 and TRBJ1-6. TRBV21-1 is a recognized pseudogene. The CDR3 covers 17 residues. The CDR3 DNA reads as TGTGCCAGCAGCAAATGGGCTTTGGGGGAAGCGGAATCACCCCTCCACTTT. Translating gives CASSKWALGEAESPLHF.

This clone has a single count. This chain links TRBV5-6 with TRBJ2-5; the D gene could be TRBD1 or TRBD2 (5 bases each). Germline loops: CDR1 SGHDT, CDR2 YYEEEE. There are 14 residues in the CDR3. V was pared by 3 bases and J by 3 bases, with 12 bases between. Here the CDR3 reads CASSWGGQEETQYF. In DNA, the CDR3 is TGTGCCAGCAGCTGGGGCGGGCAGGAAGAGACCCAGTACTTC.

In DNA form, the CDR3 reads TGTGCCAGCAGCTTGGGGGACAGGGCGAATGAAGCTTTCTTT. Its protein is CASSLGDRANEAFF. V and J are TRBV5-4 and TRBJ1-1; TRBD1 aligns across 9 bases. V trimming: 0 bases; J trimming: 7 bases; junction bases outside the gene matches: 4. This CDR3 is 14 amino acids long. Looked up from germline, CDR1 is SGHNT and CDR2 is YYREEE (reference sequence).